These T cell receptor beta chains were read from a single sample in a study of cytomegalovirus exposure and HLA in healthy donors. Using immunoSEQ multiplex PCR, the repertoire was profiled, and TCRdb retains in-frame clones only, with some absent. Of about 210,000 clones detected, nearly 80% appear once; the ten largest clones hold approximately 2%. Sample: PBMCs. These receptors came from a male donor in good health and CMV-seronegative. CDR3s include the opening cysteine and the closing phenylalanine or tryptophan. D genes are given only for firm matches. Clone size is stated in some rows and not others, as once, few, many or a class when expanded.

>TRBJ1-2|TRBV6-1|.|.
TGTGCCAGCACTAGGGGGGGACCCGACTATGGCTACACCTTC
CASTRGGPDYGYTF
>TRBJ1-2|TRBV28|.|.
TGTGCCAGCAGACCCGGGTGGGACTATGGCTACACCTTC
CASRPGWDYGYTF
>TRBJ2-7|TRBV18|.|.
TGTGCCAGCTCTCCAATCCCGACTAGGCCCTACGAGCAGTACTTC
CASSPIPTRPYEQYF
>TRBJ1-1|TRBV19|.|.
TGTGCCAGTAGTATTCGGGGGGCGGAAGCTTTCTTT
CASSIRGAEAFF
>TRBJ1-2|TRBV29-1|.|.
TGCAGCGTTGAATCCGGCAGGGGCTACTATGGCTACACCTTC
CSVESGRGYYGYTF
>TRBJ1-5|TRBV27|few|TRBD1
TGTGCCAGCAGTTTATTGCAGGGGGATCAGCCCCAGCATTTT
CASSLLQGDQPQHF
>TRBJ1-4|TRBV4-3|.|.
TGCGCCAGCAGCCAAGATCTAGTGGGACAAACTAATGAAAAACTGTTTTTT
CASSQDLVGQTNEKLFF
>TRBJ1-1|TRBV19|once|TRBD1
TGTGCCAGTAGTATACGGGACAGGGGGACTGAAGCTTTCTTT
CASSIRDRGTEAFF
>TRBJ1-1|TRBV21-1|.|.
TGTGCCAGCAGCAAACCCTACAGGGCCTATCCCCTGAACACTGAAGCTTTCTTT
CASSKPYRAYPLNTEAFF
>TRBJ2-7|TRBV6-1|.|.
TGTGCCAGCAGTGAAGGAGACTCCTACGAGCAGTACTTC
CASSEGDSYEQYF
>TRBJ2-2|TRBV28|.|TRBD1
TGTGCCAGCAGTTTACTCGGACAGGGGGCTACCGGGGAGCTGTTTTTT
CASSLLGQGATGELFF
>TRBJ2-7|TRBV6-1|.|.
TGTGCCAGCAGCATCCAGCGGGCTCACGGATACGAGCAGTACTTC
CASSIQRAHGYEQYF
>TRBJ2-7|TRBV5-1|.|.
TGCGCCAGCAGCCCGGTCAGAGGACAGTCCTACGAGCAGTACTTC
CASSPVRGQSYEQYF
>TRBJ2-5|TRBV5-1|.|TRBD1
TGCGCCAGCAGCTTGGGGACAGGTAGAAGGGAGACCCAGTACTTC
CASSLGTGRRETQYF
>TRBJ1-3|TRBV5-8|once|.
TGTGCCAGCAGCTTGGGGACATCCCATGGAAACACCATATATTTT
CASSLGTSHGNTIYF
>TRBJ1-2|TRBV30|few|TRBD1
TGTGCCTGGAGTGCTCTTACGGGACAGAGCTATGGCTACACCTTC
CAWSALTGQSYGYTF